This T cell receptor beta chain derives from a study of post-analysis software for immune sequencing data. Study-level results: Patients had higher frequencies than controls of roughly five TRBV segments, including TRBV5-6, TRBV5-1 and TRBV20-1.

Presence of unique molecular identifiers characterized the TCR beta cDNA libraries. TCRdb reprocessed the PCR reads via MiXCR and lists one record per CDR3 protein. The top ten hold approximately 4.2% of the sample, which has about 820,000 distinct CDR3 sequences, roughly 50% seen once. CDR1 is SEHNR, CDR2 FQNEAQ, per germline (reference sequence). The J segment lost 0 bases and the V segment lost 5 bases, leaving 8 bases of the junction unmatched. The CDR3 loop spans 16 amino acids. About this clonotype itself: Its antigen remains unknown.

This sequence originates from a girl aged 5-17 years with multiple sclerosis. The sample was blood. The V and J genes are TRBV7-9 and TRBJ2-7, with 9 bases fitting TRBD1. CDR3 coding DNA: TGTGCCAGCAGCCACCAGGGGGGACAGGGCTCCTACGAGCAGTACTTC. Its translation: CASSHQGGQGSYEQYF.